This TCR beta chain was recovered during a study of blood T cell repertoires in COVID-19. V was pared by 0 bases and J by 4 bases, with 15 bases between. The CDR3 has 16 residues. CDR1 SGHNT and CDR2 YYREEE come from the germline V gene (reference sequence). A single count supports this clone. Recovered Cohort 3 donors showed two negative PCRs, clearance, or symptom resolution. In the authors' methods: From reference gene primer amplification, estimates of nucleated cell counts were derived. TCRdb's copy holds only in-frame clones and misses some; the assay was immunoSEQ multiplex PCR. Clone size and the V and J calls come from that table; the DNA yielded D and trimming. Counted here are under 300,000 clones, under 95% occurring once; the ten biggest clones make up approximately 2%.

This chain uses TRBV5-4 with TRBJ2-3; D might be TRBD2 (6 bases). This TCR derives from a woman under 30 who had recovered from COVID-19. The sample taken for sequencing was PBMCs or T cells enriched from blood (not recorded which). The CDR3 region is CASSLGLNGGSDTQYF. The CDR3 bases are TGTGCCAGCAGCTTGGGGTTAAATGGAGGGTCAGATACGCAGTATTTT.